What follows are 13 T cell receptor beta chains derived from one specimen sequenced in a study of identical twins. In TCRdb, the 5' RACE reads were re-called with MiXCR into one record per CDR3 protein. The repertoire holds 400,000 to 550,000 distinct CDR3 sequences, with approximately 22% as singletons. The sample also formed part of further work on T cells expressing NK-cell markers.

The sequencing sample was made of CD4+ T cells sorted from blood. Receptors were obtained from a woman aged 18 to 35 in good health.

This clonotype was detected a few times. The chain joins TRBV21-1 to TRBJ2-2. TRBV21-1 is recorded as a pseudogene. The CDR3 is 10 residues long. In DNA, the CDR3 is TGTGCCCCAGTCGCCGGGGAGCTGTTTTTT. Protein sequence: CAPVAGELFF.

This clonotype was found a few times. The rearrangement links TRBV5-1 to TRBJ1-6, with 9 bases fitting TRBD1. CDR3 size: 15 residues. The V gene's germline CDR1 is SGHRS and CDR2 YFSETQ. Unmatched junction bases numbered 2, after V lost 0 bases and J lost 7 bases. CDR3 DNA sequence: TGCGCCAGCAGCTTGGACGGACAGGGGAATTCACCCCTCCACTTT. It translates to CASSLDGQGNSPLHF.

There are a few counts of this clonotype. CDR3 region: CSARVTSGSSYEQYF. In DNA form, the CDR3 reads TGCAGTGCTAGGGTGACTAGCGGTAGCTCCTACGAGCAGTACTTC. The genes are TRBV20-1 and TRBJ2-7; 9 nucleotides align to TRBD2. Germline V gene lookup returns CDR1 DFQATT and CDR2 SNEGSKA (reference sequence). The V gene end was trimmed by 3 bases and the J gene end by 0 bases; junction bases not matched to a gene: 6. The CDR3 consists of 15 residues.

This clonotype was seen more than once but under ten times. The gene calls are TRBV7-9 and TRBJ2-1; D tentatively fits TRBD1 or TRBD2 (6 bases each). Germline assignment: CDR1 SEHNR and CDR2 FQNEAQ (reference sequence). V was trimmed by 5 bases and J by 7 bases, leaving 18 bases between them. The CDR3 sequence is 15 residues long. This CDR3 is CASSLVGGEVNEQFF. CDR3 DNA: TGTGCCAGCAGCCTTGTCGGGGGCGAGGTGAATGAGCAGTTCTTC.

The chain couples TRBV5-1 to TRBJ2-3; D gene ambiguous. The V gene lost 3 bases and the J gene lost 9 bases, with 17 bases spanning the gap. Germline CDR1 is SGHRS and CDR2 is YFSETQ. The CDR3 loop spans 14 amino acids. In DNA form, the CDR3 reads TGCGCCAGCAGCTGGGCCGTTTGGGGTGAAACGCAGTATTTT. Protein: CASSWAVWGETQYF.

The chain couples TRBV12-3 or TRBV12-4 to TRBJ2-7; D unclear. This CDR3 is built from 16 residues. V gave up 5 bases and J gave up 0 bases, with 17 bases separating them. In nucleotides, the CDR3 is TGTGCCAGCAGTCCATTGTGGTCAGAGCTCTCCTACGAGCAGTACTTC. Its protein is CASSPLWSELSYEQYF.

CDR3: CSARTGTGSSYGYTF. In DNA form, the CDR3 reads TGCAGTGCCCGAACCGGGACAGGGTCTTCTTATGGCTACACCTTC. The genes are TRBV20-1 and TRBJ1-2; TRBD1 agrees at 9 bases. The CDR3 consists of 15 residues. Germline V gives CDR1 DFQATT, CDR2 SNEGSKA (reference sequence). V was clipped by 6 bases and J by 5 bases; unmatched bases: 13.

V and J are TRBV7-9 and TRBJ2-1; 8 nucleotides match TRBD2. Germline loops: CDR1 SEHNR, CDR2 FQNEAQ (reference sequence). With 3 bases clipped from V and 6 bases from J, the junction kept 13 bases outside the gene matches. This CDR3 has 17 amino acids. CDR3 DNA sequence: TGTGCCAGCAGCTTGGACGGTTCCGGGACTAGGCGCAATGAGCAGTTCTTC. Its protein product is CASSLDGSGTRRNEQFF.

In this sample, this clonotype turned up a few times. The chain carries TRBV4-1 and TRBJ1-5; 8 nucleotides line up with TRBD1. Looked up from germline, CDR1 is MGHRA and CDR2 is YSYEKL. V was clipped by 0 bases and J by 6 bases; unmatched bases: 1. The CDR3 runs 14 residues. The DNA for the CDR3 is TGCGCCAGCAGCCAAGAACAGGGGGGTCAGCCCCAGCATTTT. It encodes CASSQEQGGQPQHF.

This clonotype was seen at least ten times. The rearrangement links TRBV6-1 to TRBJ2-7; D is undetermined. V lost 5 bases and J 3 bases, leaving 17 bases between the germline ends. The CDR3 covers 15 residues. CDR1 is MNHNS, CDR2 SASEGT, per germline. In DNA form, the CDR3 reads TGTGCCAGCAGTCAATCAGATCCCAAGGACTACGAGCAGTACTTC. Residues: CASSQSDPKDYEQYF.

The chain recombines TRBV12-3 or TRBV12-4 with TRBJ2-2; D perhaps matches TRBD2 (6 bases). The germline V and J ends were trimmed by 8 bases and 6 bases, with 13 bases remaining between them. This CDR3 comprises 13 residues. For the CDR3, the DNA is TGTGCCAGCGCCTTTTGGGGGGCCGGGGAGCTGTTTTTT. Translation gives CASAFWGAGELFF.

The chain employs TRBV6-1 and TRBJ2-5; 8 nucleotides match TRBD1. Germline values: CDR1 MNHNS, CDR2 SASEGT. With 7 bases clipped from V and 5 bases from J, the junction kept 9 bases outside the gene matches. This CDR3 region has 14 residues. Here the CDR3 reads CASTTGATGETQYF. CDR3 DNA sequence: TGTGCCAGCACGACAGGGGCGACCGGGGAGACCCAGTACTTC.

The table lists this clonotype with a few counts. V is TRBV5-6 and J is TRBJ1-2; 9 bases map to TRBD1. This CDR3 has 15 residues. With V trimmed by 5 bases and J by 4 bases, 9 bases remained unmatched. Germline assignment: CDR1 SGHDT and CDR2 YYEEEE. This CDR3 reads CASRGQGRELYGYTF. CDR3 coding DNA: TGTGCCAGCAGGGGACAGGGTCGGGAACTCTATGGCTACACCTTC.